Listed here are 21 T cell receptor beta chains from one sample, sequenced in a study of cytomegalovirus exposure and HLA in healthy donors. Measured with immunoSEQ multiplex PCR; TCRdb has only the in-frame clones, and not every one. This sample yields about 49,000 clones, of which 85% to 95% are seen a single time; approximately 8% belongs to the top ten. The sequencing input was PBMCs. These receptors originate from a woman under 30 in good health and CMV-seropositive.

The table lists this clone with a few counts. CDR3 in DNA: TGTGCCAGCAAGACAGTGAACACTGAAGCTTTCTTT. Its translation: CASKTVNTEAFF. The J gene is TRBJ1-1, the V gene TRBV6-1, with a tentative D call TRBD1 (5 bases). This CDR3 comprises 12 residues. V lost 7 bases, J lost 0 bases, and 6 bases lay in between. CDR1 and CDR2 (germline): MNHNS, SASEGT.

The chain is built from TRBV30 and TRBJ2-3, with TRBD1 matching 8 bases. The CDR3 totals 16 residues. Germline V gene data show CDR1 as GTSNPN and CDR2 as SVGIG (reference sequence). J gave up 2 bases and V 0 bases, and 7 bases lay outside the gene matches. The DNA for the CDR3 is TGTGCCTGGAGTGTAAACACAGGGGGATTCACAGATACGCAGTATTTT. Translation gives CAWSVNTGGFTDTQYF.

This chain uses TRBV27 with TRBJ1-6; 7 bases match TRBD1. The germline V gene encodes CDR1 MNHEY and CDR2 SMNVEV (reference sequence). CDR3 length: 18 residues. The J segment lost 10 bases and the V segment lost 3 bases, leaving 18 bases of the junction unmatched. The CDR3 coding sequence is TGTGCCAGCAGTTTCCGTAGGAAGGGGGCGTCCGATGGCTCACCCCTCCACTTT. This gives the protein CASSFRRKGASDGSPLHF.

The rearrangement links TRBV28 to TRBJ2-3; possibly TRBD1 for D (6 bases). Germline V CDR1 and CDR2: MDHEN, SYDVKM. The V gene lost 7 bases and the J gene lost 4 bases, with 21 bases spanning the gap. The CDR3 covers 16 residues. CDR3 residues: CASTLSGQGMADTQYF. The CDR3 nucleotides are TGTGCCAGCACCCTATCGGGGCAGGGGATGGCAGATACGCAGTATTTT.

V usage is TRBV27 and J usage is TRBJ2-7; 7 bases are shared with TRBD2. CDR1 MNHEY and CDR2 SMNVEV come from the germline V gene (reference sequence). This CDR3 comprises 14 residues. V gave up 6 bases and J gave up 2 bases; unmatched junction bases: 7. CDR3 sequence: CASSISSGAYEQYF. The CDR3 DNA reads as TGTGCCAGCAGCATCTCTAGCGGAGCCTACGAGCAGTACTTC.

The V gene is TRBV2, the J gene TRBJ2-7, with D possibly matching TRBD1 (6 bases). Germline V gene data show CDR1 as SNHLY and CDR2 as FYNNEI. The CDR3 spans 14 residues. The V end was cut by 2 bases, the J end by 1 base, with 9 bases between. This chain's CDR3 is CASSESGTSYEQYF. The CDR3 DNA reads TGTGCCAGCAGTGAATCCGGGACATCCTACGAGCAGTACTTC.

The V and J genes are TRBV19 and TRBJ2-2; TRBD2 is a possible D gene (6 bases). V was shortened by 1 base and J by 4 bases, with 7 bases between the two germline ends. Germline V gives CDR1 LNHDA, CDR2 SQIVND (reference sequence). The CDR3 is 14 amino acids. Here the CDR3 reads CASSIGGVTGELFF. DNA of the CDR3: TGTGCCAGTAGTATAGGCGGGGTCACCGGGGAGCTGTTTTTT.

The V call is TRBV5-1, the J call TRBJ1-5; weak D call: TRBD1 (5 bases). The CDR3 spans 15 residues. Germline CDR1 is SGHRS and CDR2 is YFSETQ. The V gene lost 0 bases and the J gene lost 4 bases, with 11 bases spanning the gap. DNA of the CDR3: TGCGCCAGCAGCTTGGCCGGGGGGGGAAATCAGCCCCAGCATTTT. Translated: CASSLAGGGNQPQHF.

The V call is TRBV13, the J call TRBJ2-1; 12 nucleotides line up with TRBD2. The trim removed 4 bases at V and 7 bases at J, leaving 5 bases unmatched. This CDR3 has 15 residues. Germline V lookup: CDR1 PRHDT, CDR2 FYEKMQ (reference sequence). The CDR3 nucleotides read TGTGCCAGCAGCTCACTAGCGGGAGGATCGAATGAGCAGTTCTTC. Residues: CASSSLAGGSNEQFF.

The genes are TRBV7-3 and TRBJ2-7, with 8 positions matching TRBD1. Germline V CDR1 and CDR2: SGHTA, FQGTGA. The CDR3 runs to 15 residues. With 5 bases clipped from V and 2 bases from J, the junction kept 8 bases outside the gene matches. CDR3: CASSTGTGFPYEQYF. The CDR3 DNA reads as TGTGCCAGCAGCACCGGGACAGGCTTCCCCTACGAGCAGTACTTC.

The chain's CDR3 is CAISVGGPGELFF. The CDR3 DNA is TGTGCCATCAGTGTTGGCGGCCCCGGGGAGCTGTTTTTT. The chain uses TRBV10-3 and TRBJ2-2; D gene ambiguous. Germline V gives CDR1 ENHRY, CDR2 SYGVKD. The CDR3 runs to 13 residues. Trimming pared 4 bases from V and 6 bases from J, leaving 9 bases between.

The rearrangement uses TRBV7-9 and TRBJ2-7; 12 bases align to TRBD2. The CDR3 sequence is 17 residues long. V shed 5 bases, J shed 3 bases, and the junction held 11 bases outside the gene matches. The germline CDR1 and CDR2 sequences are SEHNR and FQNEAQ (reference sequence). The CDR3 reads CASSPATSGRGGYEQYF. In DNA, the CDR3 is TGTGCCAGCAGCCCAGCGACTAGCGGGAGAGGGGGCTACGAGCAGTACTTC. The full variable domain, completed using reference TRBV7-9 and TRBJ2-7, is DTGVSQNPRHKITKRGQNVTFRCDPISEHNRLYWYRQTLGQGPEFLTYFQNEAQLEKSRLLSDRFSAERPKGSFSTLEIQRTEQGDSAMYLCASSPATSGRGGYEQYFGPGTRLTVT.

The V call is TRBV6-4, the J call TRBJ2-1, with 7 bases identical to TRBD2. This CDR3 comprises 16 residues. Germline loops: CDR1 MRHNA, CDR2 SNTAGT. J was trimmed by 6 bases and V by 6 bases; bases with no gene match: 14. In DNA, the CDR3 is TGTGCCAGCAGCGAATCATGGGGTAGCGGGCCCAATGAGCAGTTCTTC. It codes for CASSESWGSGPNEQFF.

The chain employs TRBV19 and TRBJ2-2, with no clear D. The CDR3 is made up of 16 amino acids. V lost 1 base and J lost 2, with 11 bases in between. Germline assignment: CDR1 LNHDA and CDR2 SQIVND (reference sequence). In nucleotides, the CDR3 is TGTGCCAGTAGTATAGCCTTAGGCGGAAACACCGGGGAGCTGTTTTTT. This translates into CASSIALGGNTGELFF.

This chain uses TRBV4-2 with TRBJ2-7, with a possible D match to TRBD1 (5 bases). Germline V gene sequence: CDR1 LGHNA, CDR2 YNFKEQ. CDR3 size: 16 residues. V was pared by 2 bases and J by 7 bases, with 21 bases between. The CDR3 sequence is CASSQFYPLGAWEQYF. CDR3 nucleotide sequence: TGTGCCAGCAGCCAATTTTACCCGTTAGGGGCCTGGGAGCAGTACTTC.

This clone was counted a few times. The chain couples TRBV2 to TRBJ1-5; D is perhaps TRBD1 (5 bases). CDR1 is SNHLY and CDR2 is FYNNEI in the germline V gene. This CDR3 region has 13 residues. V lost 8 bases to trimming and J lost 1 base, with 9 bases between them. The CDR3 region has the DNA TGTGCCAGCTCTGGGGGGAGCAATCAGCCCCAGCATTTT. Its protein is CASSGGSNQPQHF.

The chain couples TRBV5-4 to TRBJ1-1; 7 bases map to TRBD1. V was pared by 4 bases and J by 2 bases, with 14 bases of the junction left unmatched. From germline, CDR1 is SGHNT and CDR2 YYREEE (reference sequence). CDR3 length: 17 amino acids. The chain's CDR3 is CASSHRDRQRSNTEAFF. As DNA, the CDR3 is TGTGCCAGCAGCCACCGGGACAGACAAAGGTCCAACACTGAAGCTTTCTTT. Combining the CDR3 with reference TRBV5-4 and TRBJ1-1 gives the whole variable domain ETGVTQSPTHLIKTRGQQVTLRCSSQSGHNTVSWYQQALGQGPQFIFQYYREEENGRGNFPPRFSGLQFPNYSSELNVNALELDDSALYLCASSHRDRQRSNTEAFFGQGTRLTVV.

The chain employs TRBV7-8 and TRBJ2-2, with D perhaps matching TRBD1 (5 bases). The CDR3 is made up of 17 amino acids. V was trimmed by 1 base and J by 0 bases, leaving 12 bases between them. The germline gives CDR1 SGHVS, CDR2 FQNEAQ. The CDR3 spells CASSLVGQGANTGELFF. Here the CDR3 DNA reads TGTGCCAGCAGCTTAGTAGGGCAGGGCGCGAACACCGGGGAGCTGTTTTTT.

This clone appeared a few times. The chain couples TRBV19 to TRBJ2-1; no clear D. V was shortened by 7 bases and J by 0 bases, with 4 bases between the two germline ends. This CDR3 spans 12 amino acids. Germline V gene sequence: CDR1 LNHDA, CDR2 SQIVND (reference sequence). The DNA for the CDR3 is TGTGCCAGTACCAGCTCCTACAATGAGCAGTTCTTC. Protein: CASTSSYNEQFF.

The genes are TRBV2 and TRBJ2-1; TRBD2 agrees at 7 bases. The V gene's germline CDR1 is SNHLY and CDR2 FYNNEI. The CDR3 length is 15 residues. The V segment lost 4 bases and the J segment 4 bases; nucleotides outside the gene matches: 7. In DNA form, the CDR3 reads TGTGCCAGCAGTGTTGTGGGGGGGGTATACAATGAGCAGTTCTTC. It specifies CASSVVGGVYNEQFF.

V gene TRBV27 combines with J gene TRBJ1-6, with D tentatively TRBD1 (5 bases). This CDR3 has 18 amino acids. Germline V gene lookup returns CDR1 MNHEY and CDR2 SMNVEV (reference sequence). The V end was cut by 4 bases, the J end by 0 bases, with 16 bases between. Here the CDR3 DNA reads TGTGCCAGCAGTTACGATTACAGGTGGGGCTCCTATAATTCACCCCTCCACTTT. This sequence encodes CASSYDYRWGSYNSPLHF.